These 29 T cell receptor beta chains share one sample of origin, sequenced in a study of Ad26.COV2.S vaccination and SARS-CoV-2 variants. Indicated treatment: roughly 19 received Ad26.COV2.S at low or high dose, single or two shots; a few received placebo; per-sample allocation not given. Sampling was done on day 63 after the first vaccine or placebo injection. Only in-frame clones appear in the TCRdb table, and some are missing; sequencing was by immunoSEQ multiplex PCR. The sample includes around 500,000 clones, roughly 87% of them seen just once. Material: peripheral blood, obtained in a trial of Ad26.COV2.S vaccine versus placebo. These TCRs come from a person aged 18-60 years who received the Ad26.COV2.S COVID-19 vaccine or a placebo.

This clone showed up just once. DNA of the CDR3: TGTGCCTGGAGCCATTTACGTAGGAAGACCCAGTACTTC. Amino acid sequence: CAWSHLRRKTQYF. The rearrangement links TRBV30 to TRBJ2-5; no clear D gene. The CDR3 extends over 13 amino acids. V was cut by 3 bases and J by 6 bases, with 14 bases left in between. Per germline, CDR1 GTSNPN and CDR2 SVGIG (reference sequence).

V gene TRBV5-1 combines with J gene TRBJ2-7; D remains ambiguous. This CDR3 is 13 amino acids long. Germline V gene data show CDR1 as SGHRS and CDR2 as YFSETQ. V was trimmed by 1 base and J by 2 bases, leaving 7 bases between them. CDR3: CASSLRAPYEQYF. The CDR3 coding sequence is TGCGCCAGCAGCTTGCGGGCCCCCTACGAGCAGTACTTC.

The chain combines TRBV30 with TRBJ1-5; 8 nucleotides align to TRBD1. Germline V gene sequence: CDR1 GTSNPN, CDR2 SVGIG (reference sequence). V dropped 1 base and J dropped 6; count of bases not matched to a gene: 8. There are 15 residues in the CDR3. CDR3 loop: CAWSALDREGQPQHF. DNA of the CDR3: TGTGCCTGGAGTGCTTTGGACAGGGAAGGTCAGCCCCAGCATTTT.

The chain carries TRBV5-5 and TRBJ2-1, with 7 bases identical to TRBD2. CDR1 SGHKS and CDR2 YYEKEE come from the germline V gene (reference sequence). This CDR3 comprises 15 residues. J was trimmed by 4 bases and V by 5 bases; bases with no gene match: 9. The CDR3 spells CASSRGSPGYNEQFF. The DNA for the CDR3 is TGTGCCAGCAGTCGCGGGAGCCCGGGGTACAATGAGCAGTTCTTC. The entire variable domain, with the rest obtained from reference TRBV5-5 and TRBJ2-1, is as follows: DAGVTQSPTHLIKTRGQQVTLRCSPISGHKSVSWYQQVLGQGPQFIFQYYEKEERGRGNFPDRFSARQFPNYSSELNVNALLLGDSALYLCASSRGSPGYNEQFFGPGTRLTVL.

The chain links TRBV4-1 to TRBJ2-1; a possible D gene is TRBD2 (6 bases). V was shortened by 1 base and J by 7 bases, with 14 bases between the two germline ends. Germline values: CDR1 MGHRA, CDR2 YSYEKL. The CDR3 has 15 amino acids. CDR3 DNA sequence: TGCGCCAGCAGCCAAGGCCGTGGCGGGGCGAATGAGCAGTTCTTC. This translates into CASSQGRGGANEQFF.

The sample holds one count of this clone. The chain links TRBV18 to TRBJ2-5, with a tentative D call TRBD1 (6 bases). The germline V gene encodes CDR1 KGHSH and CDR2 LQKENI. V dropped 1 base and J dropped 3 bases, with 9 bases sitting between them. This CDR3 has 14 amino acids. CDR3 DNA: TGTGCCAGCTCACCACGACAGGTAGAAGAGACCCAGTACTTC. It translates to CASSPRQVEETQYF.

The table lists this clone with a few counts. The chain is built from TRBV28 and TRBJ2-2, with D possibly matching TRBD2 (6 bases). V dropped 2 bases and J dropped 3 bases, with 10 bases sitting between them. The CDR3 contains 15 residues. The V gene's germline CDR1 is MDHEN and CDR2 SYDVKM. This chain's CDR3 is CASSLRRDHTGELFF. In DNA, the CDR3 is TGTGCCAGCAGTTTACGGCGGGATCACACCGGGGAGCTGTTTTTT.

V and J are TRBV7-9 and TRBJ1-1; 8 nucleotides match TRBD1. Per germline, CDR1 SEHNR and CDR2 FQNEAQ (reference sequence). Germline trimming cut 4 bases from V and 5 bases from J; bases unmatched to any gene: 6. The CDR3 spans 14 residues. CDR3 sequence (DNA): TGTGCCAGCAGCTCTACAGGGGGAGAAACTGAAGCTTTCTTT. It specifies CASSSTGGETEAFF.

The genes are TRBV5-1 and TRBJ2-3, with 9 bases fitting TRBD1. Germline trimming cut 5 bases from V and 5 bases from J; bases unmatched to any gene: 9. The CDR3 has 15 amino acids. Germline V gene data show CDR1 as SGHRS and CDR2 as YFSETQ. As DNA, the CDR3 is TGCGCCAGCAGACGTACAGGGGGCATCGTAGATACGCAGTATTTT. It specifies CASRRTGGIVDTQYF.

The chain has TRBV18 and TRBJ1-2; 7 bases match TRBD1. The junction had 7 bases not matched to a gene; V was cut back by 8 bases and J by 4 bases. Germline CDR1 reads KGHSH; CDR2 reads LQKENI. The CDR3 covers 13 residues. The CDR3 protein is CASGQEGTYGYTF. CDR3 sequence (DNA): TGTGCCAGCGGACAGGAGGGGACCTATGGCTACACCTTC.

The genes are TRBV6-5 and TRBJ1-1, with D perhaps matching TRBD1 (5 bases). Deletions cut 8 bases from V and 3 bases from J, with 19 bases between. CDR3 length: 15 amino acids. Germline V gene data show CDR1 as MNHEY and CDR2 as SVGAGI. The CDR3 region has the DNA TGTGCCAGCGGCCTCTTTCTTGGGGGGGACACTGAAGCTTTCTTT. This translates into CASGLFLGGDTEAFF.

There are a few counts of this clone. The chain uses TRBV5-1 and TRBJ2-7; 11 nucleotides line up with TRBD2. The germline gives CDR1 SGHRS, CDR2 YFSETQ. This CDR3 spans 17 amino acids. V lost 1 base and J lost 7; bases outside the gene matches: 13. The CDR3 protein is CASSLNWSSGRAAEQYF. The CDR3 DNA follows: TGCGCCAGCAGCTTGAATTGGAGTAGCGGGAGGGCCGCTGAGCAGTACTTC. Full variable domain (rest looked up from reference TRBV5-1 and TRBJ2-7): KAGVTQTPRYLIKTRGQQVTLSCSPISGHRSVSWYQQTPGQGLQFLFEYFSETQRNKGNFPGRFSGRQFSNSRSEMNVSTLELGDSALYLCASSLNWSSGRAAEQYFGPGTRLTVT.

The chain recombines TRBV5-4 with TRBJ2-2; 15 nucleotides align to TRBD2. The CDR3 sequence is 17 residues long. J lost 9 bases, V lost 4 bases, and 10 bases had no gene match. Germline-derived CDR1 and CDR2 are SGHNT and YYREEE (reference sequence). CDR3 DNA sequence: TGTGCCAGCAGCCCGGGACTAGCGGGGGGTGTCCACCGGGAGCTGTTTTTT. As protein: CASSPGLAGGVHRELFF.

The chain joins TRBV5-4 to TRBJ1-4; 9 bases fit TRBD1. Germline lookup yields CDR1 SGHNT and CDR2 YYREEE (reference sequence). V was pared by 5 bases and J by 7 bases, with 3 bases of the junction left unmatched. This CDR3 region has 13 residues. The CDR3, as DNA: TGTGCCAGCAGTGGACAGGGGAGTGAAAAACTGTTTTTT. It codes for CASSGQGSEKLFF.

The table lists this clone with a count of one. The chain links TRBV19 to TRBJ2-7, with TRBD2 matching 9 bases. Germline V gives CDR1 LNHDA, CDR2 SQIVND (reference sequence). CDR3 length: 18 amino acids. V lost 5 bases to trimming and J lost 3 bases; unmatched junction nucleotides: 17. Here the CDR3 DNA reads TGTGCCAGTAGTCGCCTCGTTTTAGCGGGAGAGAAAGACTACGAGCAGTACTTC. It is translated as CASSRLVLAGEKDYEQYF. Based on the CDR3 plus reference TRBV19 and TRBJ2-7, the full variable domain is DGGITQSPKYLFRKEGQNVTLSCEQNLNHDAMYWYRQDPGQGLRLIYYSQIVNDFQKGDIAEGYSVSREKKESFPLTVTSAQKNPTAFYLCASSRLVLAGEKDYEQYFGPGTRLTVT.

The V and J genes are TRBV14 and TRBJ2-5; weak D call: TRBD2 (6 bases). The CDR3 consists of 15 residues. The germline V and J ends were trimmed by 1 base and 3 bases, with 12 bases remaining between them. Germline lookup yields CDR1 SGHDN and CDR2 FVKESK. CDR3 amino acids: CASSQGLALEETQYF. In DNA form, the CDR3 reads TGTGCCAGCAGCCAAGGCCTAGCGCTTGAAGAGACCCAGTACTTC.

This clone was counted between two and nine times. The chain combines TRBV10-3 with TRBJ1-2; no reliable D call. Trimming removed 3 bases at V and 3 bases at J, with 8 bases between. Per germline, CDR1 ENHRY and CDR2 SYGVKD. This CDR3 contains 13 residues. CDR3 amino acids: CAISEARDYGYTF. CDR3 sequence (DNA): TGTGCCATCAGTGAAGCCCGGGACTATGGCTACACCTTC.

This clone has just one count. The CDR3 here is CATSRGGMPPYEQYF. The DNA for the CDR3 is TGTGCCACCAGCAGAGGCGGGATGCCCCCCTACGAGCAGTACTTC. The gene calls are TRBV15 and TRBJ2-7; tentative D call: TRBD2 (6 bases). V lost 1 base, J lost 2 bases, and 12 bases lay in between. This CDR3 is built from 15 residues. Germline assignment: CDR1 LNHNV and CDR2 YYDKDF (reference sequence).

The CDR3 nucleotides are TGTGCCAGCAGCTCCCAGCTCGAGGAGACCCAGTACTTC. Translating it yields CASSSQLEETQYF. The rearrangement links TRBV11-2 to TRBJ2-5; D remains ambiguous. Germline CDR1 SGHAT, CDR2 FQNNGV. Deletions cut 4 bases from V and 5 bases from J, with 11 bases between. The CDR3 is 13 amino acids.

The chain carries TRBV7-2 and TRBJ1-1; D is possibly TRBD1 (6 bases). CDR3 length: 13 amino acids. Trimming shortened V by 6 bases and J by 3 bases, and 11 bases separated the two germline ends. Germline V gene sequence: CDR1 SGHTA, CDR2 FQGNSA. CDR3 coding DNA: TGTGCCAGCAGGCCTCCAGGGGACACTGAAGCTTTCTTT. Its translation is CASRPPGDTEAFF.

The chain links TRBV28 to TRBJ2-5, with D unresolved. Per the germline V gene, CDR1 is MDHEN and CDR2 is SYDVKM. V was shortened by 1 base and J by 3 bases, with 15 bases between the two germline ends. The CDR3 spans 16 residues. Here the CDR3 reads CASSLSLGIAEETQYF. CDR3 sequence (DNA): TGTGCCAGCAGTTTATCTTTAGGAATCGCTGAAGAGACCCAGTACTTC.

J is TRBJ2-4 and V is TRBV2, with D perhaps matching TRBD1 or TRBD2 (5 bases each). Germline V CDR1 and CDR2: SNHLY, FYNNEI. The CDR3 loop spans 17 amino acids. V was cut by 4 bases and J by 7 bases, with 23 bases left in between. This CDR3 reads CASSAIFSGTSGNIQYF. In nucleotides, the CDR3 is TGTGCCAGCAGTGCGATCTTTTCAGGGACGTCGGGTAACATTCAGTACTTC.

V usage is TRBV7-2 and J usage is TRBJ1-4, with D possibly matching TRBD1 (5 bases). Trimming removed 2 bases at V and 0 bases at J, with 13 bases between. Germline values: CDR1 SGHTA, CDR2 FQGNSA. CDR3 length equals 17 residues. This chain's CDR3 is CASSLRGDTATNEKLFF. The CDR3 nucleotides are TGTGCCAGCAGCTTAAGGGGTGATACAGCAACTAATGAAAAACTGTTTTTT.

The chain employs TRBV28 and TRBJ2-7, with 8 bases lining up with TRBD2. V lost 5 bases and J lost 7; bases outside the gene matches: 19. CDR3 size: 17 residues. Germline loops: CDR1 MDHEN, CDR2 SYDVKM. The CDR3: CASSPPTTSGHRVEQYF. The CDR3 coding sequence is TGTGCCAGCAGTCCCCCAACTACTAGCGGACACCGGGTGGAGCAGTACTTC.

This clone occurred once. This sequence joins TRBV7-8 and TRBJ2-5, with a tentative D call TRBD1 (6 bases). The CDR3 covers 13 residues. V was trimmed by 8 bases and J by 8 bases, leaving 18 bases between them. CDR1 SGHVS and CDR2 FQNEAQ come from the germline V gene. CDR3 loop: CASHPRGFETQYF. The CDR3 coding sequence is TGTGCCAGCCACCCCAGGGGATTCGAAACCCAGTACTTC.

The gene calls are TRBV27 and TRBJ2-7; the match to TRBD1 covers 11 bases. The CDR3 is made up of 14 amino acids. The germline V gene has CDR1 MNHEY and CDR2 SMNVEV (reference sequence). V shed 8 bases and J 2 bases; nucleotides not matched to a gene: 5. The CDR3 nucleotides read TGTGCCAGCCACGGACAGGGGGCCGCCTACGAGCAGTACTTC. Translation gives CASHGQGAAYEQYF.

This clone was seen a handful of times. This sequence joins TRBV6-6 and TRBJ1-5; 7 bases align to TRBD1. V trimming: 7 bases; J trimming: 4 bases; junction bases outside the gene matches: 13. Germline V gene sequence: CDR1 MNHNY, CDR2 SVGAGI (reference sequence). This CDR3 is 16 amino acids long. Here the CDR3 DNA reads TGTGCCAGCACTTTGGGAGGGGGCAGATCTAATCAGCCCCAGCATTTT. Translation: CASTLGGGRSNQPQHF.

V gene TRBV3-1 (or the pseudogene TRBV3-2) combines with J gene TRBJ2-7; TRBD2 matches 7 bases. The germline V gene encodes CDR1 LGHDT and CDR2 YNNKEL (reference sequence). V shed 0 bases, J shed 4 bases, and the junction held 9 bases outside the gene matches. This CDR3 has 16 residues. The CDR3 nucleotides read TGTGCCAGCAGCCAAGACGGGCTCAGCGGGGTGTACGAGCAGTACTTC. Translating gives CASSQDGLSGVYEQYF.

The chain has TRBV29-1 and TRBJ2-1; 11 nucleotides agree with TRBD2. The germline V gene has CDR1 SQVTM and CDR2 ANQGSEA. V was clipped by 6 bases and J by 12 bases; unmatched bases: 16. The CDR3 runs 15 residues. The CDR3: CSVHLAGGPFERQFF. The CDR3 region has the DNA TGCAGCGTACATCTAGCGGGGGGCCCTTTCGAAAGGCAGTTCTTC.